The rows below give T cell receptor beta chains drawn from one sample of a study of human T cells and chemical hapten exposure. In TCRdb, the RACE reads were re-called with MiXCR into one record per CDR3 protein. Found here are fewer than 400,000 distinct CDR3 sequences, 6% to 8.5% of them singletons; the top ten hold 8.4%. This specimen consisted of whole blood, obtained in connection with sensitization to the hapten diphenylcyclopropenone (DPC). Every receptor here comes from a woman under 30 with alopecia areata. Some clones in this sample may be carry-over from other donors' samples. Both conserved end residues are part of each CDR3. The D gene is left open where the match is weak. Clone size is shown for a subset of rows, as once, few, many or a class of expanded clone.

TRBD1	TRBV25-1	TRBJ2-7	many	TGTGCCAGCAGTGAATCAAGGACAGGGGGCTACGAGCAGTACTTC	CASSESRTGGYEQYF
TRBD1	TRBV7-9	TRBJ2-4	many	TGTGCCAGCAGCTTGGACAGGGTCGGCATTCAGTACTTC	CASSLDRVGIQYF
.	TRBV6-6	TRBJ1-6	.	TGTGCCAGCAGTTACAAGGCCTGGCGAGGAGACTCACCCCTCCACTTT	CASSYKAWRGDSPLHF
.	TRBV5-1	TRBJ1-2	few	TGCGCCAGCAGTCACTCGGTAGATGGCTACACCTTC	CASSHSVDGYTF
.	TRBV18	TRBJ1-5	.	TGTGTCAGCTCACCAACAGGGACTGAGGGCCAGCCCCAGCATTTT	CVSSPTGTEGQPQHF
TRBD1	TRBV27	TRBJ2-7	many	TGTGCCAGCAGTTTAACAGGGGACCCCTACGAGCAGTACTTC	CASSLTGDPYEQYF
TRBD1	TRBV7-2	TRBJ1-1	many	TGTGCCAGCAGCTTGGGCTGGACAGGGCTGAACACTGAAGCTTTCTTT	CASSLGWTGLNTEAFF
TRBD1	TRBV20-1	TRBJ1-5	many	TGCAGTGCTAGCCCCGTCAGGGGGGATCAGCCCCAGCATTTT	CSASPVRGDQPQHF
.	TRBV3-1	TRBJ1-2	.	TGTGCCAGCAGCCACCTATTAAGGGGCGGGAGGTCTCGGTACACCTTC	CASSHLLRGGRSRYTF
.	TRBV18	TRBJ1-1	few	TGTGCCAGCTCCCCAAGTAGGGGGACCACTGAAGCTTTCTTT	CASSPSRGTTEAFF
TRBD2	TRBV6-9	TRBJ2-3	.	TGTGCCAGCAAACTAGCGGGAGATAATAGCACAGATACGCAGTATTTT	CASKLAGDNSTDTQYF
TRBD1	TRBV12-3/TRBV12-4	TRBJ2-3	many	TGTGCCAGCAGTTGGGGACAGGGCACAGATACGCAGTATTTT	CASSWGQGTDTQYF
.	TRBV4-3	TRBJ1-3	.	TGCGCCAGCAGCCAAGTTCCATCAGCCGGAAACACCATATATTTT	CASSQVPSAGNTIYF
.	TRBV12-3/TRBV12-4	TRBJ1-1	few	TGTGCCAGCAGTTTAGCTTACACTGAAGCTTTCTTT	CASSLAYTEAFF
.	TRBV6-5	TRBJ1-6	few	TGTGCCAGCAGTCCCGGGCCCTCGGGGGGACCCCTCCACTTT	CASSPGPSGGPLHF
TRBD2	TRBV12-3/TRBV12-4	TRBJ2-1	.	TGTGCCAGCAGTTTAGGGGGACTAGCGGGGCAAGAGCAGTTCTTC	CASSLGGLAGQEQFF
.	TRBV6-2/TRBV6-3	TRBJ2-7	few	TGTGCCAGCAGCTGGCGCAGCTCCTACGAGCAGTACTTC	CASSWRSSYEQYF
.	TRBV6-6	TRBJ1-2	many	TGTGCCAGCAGTTACTCATCTGGAGGGAACTATGGCTACACCTTC	CASSYSSGGNYGYTF
.	TRBV5-1	TRBJ2-3	many	TGCGCCAGCAGCTTGGCCGGGACTCCCTACTTTGGAGATACGCAGTATTTT	CASSLAGTPYFGDTQYF
.	TRBV4-3	TRBJ1-3	many	TGCGCCAGCAGCCACCTGGACGGAGGGATAGAAAACACCATATATTTT	CASSHLDGGIENTIYF